Included here is one T cell receptor beta chain sequence, with context. Its antigen is currently not known. Per-base qualities were not stored, and no clone one base away is much larger. These data belong to a study of CD8 T cell repertoires and HIV-1 epitope variants (TCRdb year 2020). Broadly, across the study: T cells were stimulated in separate culture wells with each of twenty-five peptides representing autologous and known Gag and Nef epitope variants. A total of some 83 T cell cultures were run, with each culture condition done in triplicate except for one peptide, which was done in duplicate. Three Gag epitope families and Nef HW9 and YT9 were included among the tested epitopes. Cultures ran for approximately 10 days in IMDM with gentamicin, with half-media changes on days 3 and 7 adding IL-2, IL-7 and IL-15. T cells were enriched using the EasySep Human T Cell Enrichment Kit and were co-cultured with equal numbers of autologous T cell-negative cells serving as antigen-presenting cells. An aliquot of 1M T cells was set aside as an uncultured baseline condition, separate from the roughly 84 T cell cultures. A CMV, EBV and flu peptide pool, the Ebola AY9 epitope as negative control, and a no-peptide well were included as control conditions.

Study-wide findings and limitations: Four or five clonotypes recognized the Nef KF9 family and one clonotype recognized the HW9 family, while no responses were seen to the TAALDMSHF plasma variant. Nine or ten antigen-specific TCR beta clonotypes were identified, of which 6 or 7 appeared to be cross-reactive for autologous or known escape epitope variants. The assay identified only TCR beta chains and indicated proliferation in response to antigen, without indicating T cell function or cytokine profile.

The EasySep Human CD8+ T Cell Enrichment Kit was used on day 10 to isolate CD8+ T cells from every culture. The immunoSEQ platform was used to sequence TCR beta CDR3 regions at survey depth. The QIAamp DNA micro kit was used to extract genomic DNA from every cultured and uncultured CD8+ T cell population. Per the source publication's procedure: Samples with under 5,000 productive reads were excluded, and this exclusion removed about 6.5% of the roughly 75 HIV peptide-stimulated cultures. A MANAFEST web app trimmed sequences to CDR3 and removed nonproductive sequences, CDR3s under 5 amino acids, and those not starting C or ending F/W. Antigen-specific clonotypes had to expand in at least 2 of 3 replicates versus no-peptide control at FDR 0.01, only within one epitope family. A specific clonotype also had to show a frequency at least fivefold higher than in wells stimulated with peptides from other epitope families. TCRdb mirrors the immuneACCESS table, restricted to in-frame sequences. Some clones are absent from its copies; in checked studies, under half trace to an unresolved V gene, and the reason for the others is unknown. V and J calls plus clone size are reproduced from that table; the DNA served to infer D and trimming. In this sample the table shows 95,000 or so clones, roughly 80% of which occur a single time. The ten largest account for 20% to 30% of the sample.

CDR1 and CDR2, looked up from the germline V gene, are SGDLS and YYNGEE. V is trimmed back by 4 bases and J by 6 bases, and the junction contains 9 bases that no gene match accounts for. Including the terminal cysteine and phenylalanine, the CDR3 comprises 15 residues. CDR3 DNA is the only sequence kept; it has 45 bases, read in frame from the first base. The sequence was collected from a male donor with HIV. The sequenced sample was uncultured baseline CD8+ T cells from peripheral blood mononuclear cells (PBMCs). The V and J genes are TRBV9 and TRBJ2-1; a stretch of 8 junction bases matches TRBD1. CDR3 protein: CASSLSGTGFNEQFF. DNA sequence: TGTGCCAGCAGCCTCTCCGGGACAGGTTTCAATGAGCAGTTCTTC. The reference TRBV9 and TRBJ2-1 proteins fill in what lies around the CDR3, so the full variable domain reads DSGVTQTPKHLITATGQRVTLRCSPRSGDLSVYWYQQSLDQGLQFLIQYYNGEERAKGNILERFSAQQFPDLHSELNLSSLELGDSALYFCASSLSGTGFNEQFFGPGTRLTVL.